This T cell receptor beta chain originates from a study of CD8+ T cells in alopecia areata. With regard to this clone: What it binds is not known.

Cell sorting was applied to PBMCs, and CD4+ and CD8+ T cells were collected. Isolated RNA was reverse transcribed into cDNA used as the sequencing template. The protocol was immunoSEQ multiplex PCR, while the TCRdb copy is restricted to in-frame clones and leaves out a portion. The sample lists approximately 100,000 clones, 55% seen once, with 8.8% in the top ten. Broader study findings: Scalp sequencing captures resident alphabeta T cells of normal skin too. It was less clear whether patients shared TCRs than it was in mice, possibly because of HLA. Especially in alopecia totalis/universalis, lesional scalp showed greater clonality than normal scalp did.

The CDR3 length is 15 residues. Germline CDR1 SGHTA, CDR2 FQGNSA. Trimming stripped 1 base from V and 11 bases from J, with 18 bases between. The sequenced sample was CD4+ T cells sorted from blood. The TCR was taken from a human donor in good health. This chain uses TRBV7-2 with TRBJ1-5; D is perhaps TRBD1 (6 bases). The CDR3 coding sequence is TGTGCCAGCAGCTTAGTCCCCGGGGGCCGAAACGCCCAGCATTTT. It is translated as CASSLVPGGRNAQHF.